These 4 T cell receptor beta chains share one sample of origin, sequenced in a study of T cell responses to AZD1222 COVID-19 vaccine. TCRdb's table, derived via immunoSEQ multiplex PCR, lists solely in-frame clones and lacks some. This sample has 130,000 or so clones, with 90% found just once. The material was peripheral blood, obtained on day 0 of AZD1222 vaccination. Source of these receptors: an adult in good health.

The CDR3 nucleotides are TGTGCCAGCAGTTTTCCCGCTACAGGGTATGGCTACACCTTC. Translation gives CASSFPATGYGYTF. This chain joins TRBV28 and TRBJ1-2; D is perhaps TRBD1 (6 bases). Germline values: CDR1 MDHEN, CDR2 SYDVKM. Trimming took off 3 bases at V and 5 bases at J, with 13 bases between the two ends. The CDR3 has 14 amino acids.

This chain links TRBV7-8 with TRBJ1-2, with TRBD1 as a possible D gene (6 bases). The length of the CDR3 is 15 residues. Germline CDR1 and CDR2: SGHVS and FQNEAQ. V lost 5 bases and J lost 0, with 13 bases in between. CDR3 amino acids: CASSHNRAPNYGYTF. Written as DNA, the CDR3 is TGTGCCAGCAGCCATAACAGGGCTCCTAACTATGGCTACACCTTC. Variable domain in full (rest from reference TRBV7-8 and TRBJ1-2): GAGVSQSPRYKVAKRGQDVALRCDPISGHVSLFWYQQALGQGPEFLTYFQNEAQLDKSGLPSDRFFAERPEGSVSTLKIQRTQQEDSAVYLCASSHNRAPNYGYTFGSGTRLTVV.

This sequence joins TRBV9 and TRBJ2-5; D call uncertain. This CDR3 is built from 13 residues. The germline V gene encodes CDR1 SGDLS and CDR2 YYNGEE. Here the CDR3 DNA reads TGTGTGCGCTTCATAGCTTTTAGAGAGACCCAGTACTTC. Its translation: CVRFIAFRETQYF.

This clone was counted a few times. The V gene is TRBV30, the J gene TRBJ1-4, with a tentative D call TRBD1 (6 bases). The CDR3 runs 13 residues. Trimming shortened V by 5 bases and J by 1 base, and 8 bases separated the two germline ends. Germline CDR1 reads GTSNPN; CDR2 reads SVGIG (reference sequence). Here the CDR3 reads CAWFRGTNEKLFF. The CDR3 nucleotides are TGTGCCTGGTTCAGGGGAACTAATGAAAAACTGTTTTTT.